This T cell receptor beta chain was captured by sequencing in a study of cytotoxic CD8 clonotypes in ibrutinib-treated CLL. Some clones are missing from TCRdb's copy, which holds only in-frame ones; the method was immunoSEQ multiplex PCR. The sample includes 27,000 or so clones, 65% to 90% seen only once; the top ten take about 8%. Trimming took 3 bases from V and 0 from J, leaving 6 bases between them. CDR1 and CDR2 (germline): ENHRY, SYGVKD. CDR3 length equals 15 residues. This clonotype was obtained from a human donor with chronic lymphocytic leukemia. This rearrangement joins TRBV10-3 to TRBJ1-6; D gene uncertain. The source was PBMCs, collected after 24 months of ibrutinib treatment. The CDR3 coding sequence is TGTGCCATCAGTGACATCAACTCCTATAATTCACCCCTCCACTTT. Amino acids: CAISDINSYNSPLHF.